One sample yielded the 31 T cell receptor beta chains listed below, sequenced in a study of CD8 T cells in ankylosing spondylitis. Study findings and constraints: In ankylosing spondylitis blood, a motif of roughly eight highly homologous TCR beta variants appeared characteristic.

Their antigens are not known. One entry per CDR3 protein results from TCRdb running MiXCR on the 5' RACE reads. The sample yields 250,000 to 350,000 distinct CDR3 sequences, 7.5% to 9% seen once. The source material was blood, either unsorted or a sorted T cell fraction (not recorded which). The receptors were sampled from a male donor with ankylosing spondylitis.

The rearrangement uses TRBV9 and TRBJ2-1; weak D call: TRBD2 (6 bases). The CDR3 length is 13 residues. Trimming pared 0 bases from V and 13 bases from J, leaving 14 bases between. Germline CDR1 SGDLS, CDR2 YYNGEE. The chain's CDR3 is CASSVDEGGGQFF. The CDR3 DNA follows: TGTGCCAGCAGCGTAGATGAGGGAGGAGGACAGTTCTTC. The full variable domain, rest sourced from reference TRBV9 and TRBJ2-1, is DSGVTQTPKHLITATGQRVTLRCSPRSGDLSVYWYQQSLDQGLQFLIQYYNGEERAKGNILERFSAQQFPDLHSELNLSSLELGDSALYFCASSVDEGGGQFFGPGTRLTVL.

This clonotype was seen a handful of times. The chain couples TRBV9 to TRBJ2-7; D may match TRBD1 or TRBD2 (5 bases each). The CDR3 is 15 residues long. CDR1 and CDR2 from the germline V gene are SGDLS and YYNGEE. Trimming removed 0 bases from V and 4 bases from J, with 14 bases in between. The CDR3 DNA reads as TGTGCCAGCAGCGTAGATCCGGGGACCTTTTACGAGCAGTACTTC. Translating gives CASSVDPGTFYEQYF.

This clonotype was counted many times. The chain links TRBV12-3 or TRBV12-4 to TRBJ1-2; D is uncertain. This CDR3 has 12 amino acids. Between the trimmed V and J ends, which lost 1 base and 5 bases, there was a span of 5 bases. CDR3 bases: TGTGCCAGCAGTTTAGGCAATTATGGCTACACCTTC. The encoded protein is CASSLGNYGYTF.

This clonotype was recorded many times. The chain uses TRBV29-1 and TRBJ1-6; D might be TRBD1 (6 bases). The V end was cut by 4 bases, the J end by 7 bases, with 11 bases between. Germline V gene sequence: CDR1 SQVTM, CDR2 ANQGSEA. The CDR3 runs to 13 residues. CDR3 DNA: TGCAGCGTTGGTTCCGGGGGCAATTCACCCCTCCACTTT. It codes for CSVGSGGNSPLHF.

This clonotype has ten or more counts. The chain recombines TRBV3-1 with TRBJ1-1; D ambiguous. V was trimmed by 4 bases and J by 0 bases, leaving 6 bases between them. CDR1 is LGHDT, CDR2 YNNKEL, per germline (reference sequence). The CDR3 length is 13 residues. In DNA form, the CDR3 reads TGTGCCAGCAGCCCAGAGCTGAACACTGAAGCTTTCTTT. As protein: CASSPELNTEAFF.

This clonotype was observed a handful of times. The V call is TRBV12-3 or TRBV12-4, the J call TRBJ2-7; D assignment may be TRBD1 or TRBD2 (6 bases each). V was pared by 3 bases and J by 6 bases, with 15 bases between. This CDR3 region has 14 residues. The CDR3 nucleotides are TGTGCCAGCAGTTTTTCGGGGAAGGGGGGCGAGCAGTACTTC. Its protein is CASSFSGKGGEQYF.

This clonotype has at least ten counts. This rearrangement joins TRBV7-3 to TRBJ1-3; D unresolved. The CDR3 extends over 15 amino acids. The ends were cut back, 4 bases at V and 0 bases at J, with 10 bases in the middle. CDR1 SGHTA and CDR2 FQGTGA come from the germline V gene. CDR3 amino acids: CASSSPSSSGNTIYF. The CDR3 DNA is TGTGCCAGCAGCTCCCCCTCCAGCTCTGGAAACACCATATATTTT.

This clonotype was detected many times. This chain connects TRBV12-3 or TRBV12-4 to TRBJ2-5, with D possibly being TRBD2 (5 bases). The CDR3 extends over 15 amino acids. Trimming left V 6 bases short and J 5 bases short, with 19 bases between. The CDR3 loop reads CASSDRKLLGETQYF. CDR3 coding DNA: TGTGCCAGCAGCGATAGGAAACTACTAGGGGAGACCCAGTACTTC.

This clonotype turned up a few times. This CDR3 is CASSVGTPYEQYF. The DNA of the CDR3 is TGTGCCAGCAGCGTAGGGACGCCGTACGAGCAGTACTTC. V gene TRBV5-6 combines with J gene TRBJ2-7; D is perhaps TRBD1 or TRBD2 (5 bases each). This CDR3 has 13 amino acids. The V gene lost 4 bases and the J gene lost 4 bases, with 12 bases spanning the gap. Germline CDR1 reads SGHDT; CDR2 reads YYEEEE.

The CDR3 DNA follows: TGTGCCAGCAGTCATGGACAGGGGGCTGGTCAGCCCCAGCATTTT. The encoded protein is CASSHGQGAGQPQHF. The chain is built from TRBV6-1 and TRBJ1-5; 11 bases fit TRBD1. Germline values: CDR1 MNHNS, CDR2 SASEGT. This CDR3 contains 15 residues. Trimming took 5 bases from V and 6 from J; bases not matched to a gene: 6.

This clonotype was observed a handful of times. This chain links TRBV6-2 or TRBV6-3 with TRBJ1-1; TRBD1 matches at 7 bases. Trimming removed 0 bases from V and 5 bases from J; junction bases left unmatched: 6. Per germline, CDR1 MNHEY and CDR2 SVGEGT. There are 15 residues in the CDR3. CDR3 DNA sequence: TGTGCCAGCAGTTACTCAGGGGGCGAAGGGACTGAAGCTTTCTTT. Translation gives CASSYSGGEGTEAFF.

This clonotype appeared many times. The chain uses TRBV11-2 and TRBJ2-5; possibly TRBD1 for D (6 bases). Trimming took off 2 bases at V and 2 bases at J, with 15 bases between the two ends. CDR3 length equals 16 residues. Germline CDR1 and CDR2: SGHAT and FQNNGV. As DNA, the CDR3 is TGTGCCAGCAGCTTAAAGCTAACAGGGCTTCAAGAGACCCAGTACTTC. Amino acids: CASSLKLTGLQETQYF.

This clonotype occurred many times. The V call is TRBV12-3 or TRBV12-4, the J call TRBJ1-1, with D unclear. The CDR3 sequence is 13 residues long. Trimming cost V 5 bases and J 1 base, with 8 bases left between them. The CDR3 loop is CASSIGENTEAFF. The CDR3 DNA reads as TGTGCCAGCAGTATTGGGGAGAACACTGAAGCTTTCTTT.

This clonotype came up many times. The rearrangement uses TRBV9 and TRBJ2-3; D gene unclear. Looked up from germline, CDR1 is SGDLS and CDR2 is YYNGEE. The CDR3 is made up of 15 amino acids. Between the trimmed V and J ends, which lost 0 bases and 6 bases, there was a span of 14 bases. CDR3 in amino acids: CASSVDPQYSDTQYF. As DNA, the CDR3 is TGTGCCAGCAGCGTAGACCCCCAGTATTCGGATACGCAGTATTTT.

The chain combines TRBV12-5 with TRBJ2-1; D is undetermined. The CDR3 loop spans 16 amino acids. V gave up 2 bases and J gave up 0 bases, with 11 bases separating them. The germline V gene encodes CDR1 LGHNT and CDR2 FRNRAP. The DNA of the CDR3 is TGTGCTAGTGGTTTGTTTCCTGACACCTCCTACAATGAGCAGTTCTTC. Translated, it gives CASGLFPDTSYNEQFF.

The table lists this clonotype with a few counts. The chain joins TRBV11-1 to TRBJ2-7; 8 positions agree with TRBD2. The CDR3 sequence is 15 residues long. J was trimmed by 5 bases and V by 5 bases; bases with no gene match: 11. Germline assignment: CDR1 SGHAT and CDR2 FQDESV (reference sequence). CDR3 nucleotide sequence: TGTGCCAGCAGCCCCCGGAACGGGAGGGCCCACGAGCAGTACTTC. Encoded protein: CASSPRNGRAHEQYF.

The V gene is TRBV15, the J gene TRBJ1-2; the D gene is possibly TRBD1 (6 bases). This CDR3 is 15 amino acids long. Germline loops: CDR1 LNHNV, CDR2 YYDKDF (reference sequence). V lost 0 bases and J 5 bases, leaving 13 bases between the germline ends. CDR3 sequence reads: CATSRELGGPYGYTF. CDR3 nucleotides: TGTGCCACCAGCAGAGAACTCGGGGGGCCTTATGGCTACACCTTC.

V usage is TRBV7-3 and J usage is TRBJ2-1; D call uncertain. V dropped 1 base and J dropped 3 bases, with 13 bases sitting between them. The CDR3 sequence is 16 residues long. Germline values: CDR1 SGHTA, CDR2 FQGTGA. CDR3 DNA sequence: TGTGCCAGCAGCTTAAGCGGCCAGGCCGACTACAATGAGCAGTTCTTC. As protein: CASSLSGQADYNEQFF.

This clonotype appeared a few times. The chain joins TRBV2 to TRBJ1-5, with D hard to call. Trimming took 9 bases from V and 5 from J, leaving 14 bases between them. CDR3 length: 13 amino acids. Germline CDR1 is SNHLY and CDR2 is FYNNEI. The CDR3 region has the DNA TGTGCCAGTCGCGTTGGGTCGGATCAGCCCCAGCATTTT. Translating it yields CASRVGSDQPQHF.

The chain carries TRBV12-3 or TRBV12-4 and TRBJ2-7; either TRBD1 or TRBD2 may fit D (5 bases each). The CDR3 totals 14 residues. The ends were cut back, 3 bases at V and 6 bases at J, with 15 bases in the middle. The CDR3 loop reads CASSFGGSGLEQYF. The CDR3 DNA sequence: TGTGCCAGCAGTTTTGGGGGTTCGGGCCTCGAGCAGTACTTC.

At least ten counts were recorded for this clonotype. V and J are TRBV28 and TRBJ2-3; D not resolved. In germline, CDR1 is MDHEN, CDR2 SYDVKM. Trimming shortened V by 6 bases and J by 6 bases, and 13 bases separated the two germline ends. The CDR3 is 13 amino acids. The CDR3 sequence: CASSYDVGDTQYF. DNA for the CDR3: TGTGCCAGCAGCTACGATGTCGGGGATACGCAGTATTTT.

This sequence joins TRBV28 and TRBJ2-1; D gene uncertain. Trimming pared 6 bases from V and 0 bases from J, leaving 9 bases between. This CDR3 comprises 14 residues. Looked up from germline, CDR1 is MDHEN and CDR2 is SYDVKM. CDR3 coding DNA: TGTGCCAGCAGAATAAGAGACTCCTACAATGAGCAGTTCTTC. Amino acid sequence: CASRIRDSYNEQFF.

This clonotype was counted only a few times. The chain combines TRBV4-1 with TRBJ2-1, with 7 positions matching TRBD2. The CDR3 consists of 13 residues. The junction had 0 bases not matched to a gene; V was cut back by 5 bases and J by 2 bases. In germline, CDR1 is MGHRA, CDR2 YSYEKL. The CDR3 loop reads CASSGRAYNEQFF. The CDR3 coding sequence is TGCGCCAGCAGCGGGAGGGCCTACAATGAGCAGTTCTTC.

This clonotype was picked up many times. This chain connects TRBV7-2 to TRBJ2-5; D is ambiguous. This CDR3 spans 15 amino acids. V was shortened by 6 bases and J by 1 base, with 15 bases between the two germline ends. Germline CDR1 SGHTA, CDR2 FQGNSA. This chain's CDR3 is CASRPRPSVQETQYF. The CDR3 coding sequence is TGTGCCAGCAGACCCCGACCCAGCGTCCAAGAGACCCAGTACTTC.

This sequence joins TRBV24-1 and TRBJ2-1; 11 nucleotides agree with TRBD2. This CDR3 is built from 14 residues. J gave up 5 bases and V 7 bases, and 3 bases lay outside the gene matches. Germline V CDR1 and CDR2: KGHDR, SFDVKD. In nucleotides, the CDR3 is TGTGCCACCAGCCGACTAGCGGGAAACAATGAGCAGTTCTTC. This gives the protein CATSRLAGNNEQFF.

A few counts support this clonotype. The CDR3 DNA reads TGCGCCAGCAGCTGGCTTCTAGCGGAGAGCACAGATACGCAGTATTTT. Its protein is CASSWLLAESTDTQYF. The V call is TRBV5-1, the J call TRBJ2-3; 7 bases are a match to TRBD2. V trimming: 3 bases; J trimming: 0 bases; junction bases outside the gene matches: 7. CDR3 length equals 16 residues. Looked up from germline, CDR1 is SGHRS and CDR2 is YFSETQ.

There are a few counts of this clonotype. In DNA, the CDR3 is TGCAGTGCTAGAGACCCGGAGGGGAGGGCCAGGGGGGAGACCCAGTACTTC. Amino acid sequence: CSARDPEGRARGETQYF. The chain couples TRBV20-1 to TRBJ2-5; D assignment may be TRBD1 or TRBD2 (7 bases each). The CDR3 has 17 residues. CDR1 and CDR2 (germline): DFQATT, SNEGSKA (reference sequence). Trimming took off 0 bases at V and 5 bases at J, with 22 bases between the two ends.

V gene TRBV20-1 combines with J gene TRBJ1-5; D remains ambiguous. Trimming removed 3 bases from V and 3 bases from J, with 12 bases in between. This CDR3 region has 14 residues. Per the germline V gene, CDR1 is DFQATT and CDR2 is SNEGSKA (reference sequence). CDR3 in DNA: TGCAGTGCTAGCCGTCGGATATTCAATCAGCCCCAGCATTTT. This codes for CSASRRIFNQPQHF.

J is TRBJ1-4 and V is TRBV7-6; D not resolved. Trimming took off 1 base at V and 2 bases at J, with 8 bases between the two ends. CDR3 size: 15 residues. The germline gives CDR1 SGHVS, CDR2 FNYEAQ. This CDR3 is CASSLGAATNEKLFF. The CDR3 region has the DNA TGTGCCAGCAGCTTAGGGGCAGCTACTAATGAAAAACTGTTTTTT.

This clonotype was seen a handful of times. The chain has TRBV5-1 and TRBJ2-2; 8 nucleotides align to TRBD2. CDR1 SGHRS and CDR2 YFSETQ come from the germline V gene. Unmatched junction bases numbered 10, after V lost 0 bases and J lost 3 bases. This CDR3 comprises 18 residues. CDR3 in amino acids: CASSLEGLEREYTGELFF. The CDR3 DNA sequence: TGCGCCAGCAGCTTGGAAGGTTTGGAGCGGGAGTACACCGGGGAGCTGTTTTTT.

This clonotype was found a few times. This chain joins TRBV7-9 and TRBJ2-7, with 8 nucleotides matching TRBD2. Looked up from germline, CDR1 is SEHNR and CDR2 is FQNEAQ (reference sequence). Trimming at V came to 4 bases and at J to 2 bases, leaving 7 bases not matched to a gene. The CDR3 contains 15 residues. The DNA of the CDR3 is TGTGCCAGCAGCTCGGAGACTAGCGAACCCTACGAGCAGTACTTC. Translating gives CASSSETSEPYEQYF.